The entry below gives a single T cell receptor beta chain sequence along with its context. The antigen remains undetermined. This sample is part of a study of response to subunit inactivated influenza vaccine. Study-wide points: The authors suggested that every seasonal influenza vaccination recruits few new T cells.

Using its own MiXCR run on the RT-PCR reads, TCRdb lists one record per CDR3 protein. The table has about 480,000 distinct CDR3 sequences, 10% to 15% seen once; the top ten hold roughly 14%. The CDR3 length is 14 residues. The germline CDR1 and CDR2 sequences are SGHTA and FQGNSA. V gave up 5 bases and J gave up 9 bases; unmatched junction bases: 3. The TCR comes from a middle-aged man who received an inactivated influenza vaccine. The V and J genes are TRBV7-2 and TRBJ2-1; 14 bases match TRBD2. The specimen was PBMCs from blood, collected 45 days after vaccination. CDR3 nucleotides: TGTGCCAGCAGCCCAGGACTAGCGGGGGGTGAGCAGTTCTTC. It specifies CASSPGLAGGEQFF.